This TCR beta chain stems from a study of T cell responses to AZD1222 COVID-19 vaccine. Study results and limitations: Spike-specific TCR breadth and depth grew following two AZD1222 doses. Reports indicate that nearly half of spike-specific TCRs are directed at unmutated variant regions. All repertoire sampling was performed exclusively after the peak T cell response.

The V segment lost 6 bases and the J segment 6 bases; nucleotides outside the gene matches: 10. This CDR3 has 14 residues. Germline V lookup: CDR1 LGHDT, CDR2 YNNKEL (reference sequence). Points on this clone: As yet, its antigen is unknown.

Clones were sequenced by immunoSEQ multiplex PCR, and TCRdb holds only the in-frame ones, with some missing. This table has 120,000 to 150,000 clones, around nine tenths appearing once. The starting material was peripheral blood, obtained on day 0 of AZD1222 vaccination. The TCR comes from an adult in good health. V gene TRBV3-1 (or the pseudogene TRBV3-2) combines with J gene TRBJ2-7; 8 nucleotides match TRBD1. The CDR3 here is CASSMGQVNSEQYF. The CDR3, as DNA: TGTGCCAGCAGTATGGGACAGGTTAACTCCGAGCAGTACTTC.